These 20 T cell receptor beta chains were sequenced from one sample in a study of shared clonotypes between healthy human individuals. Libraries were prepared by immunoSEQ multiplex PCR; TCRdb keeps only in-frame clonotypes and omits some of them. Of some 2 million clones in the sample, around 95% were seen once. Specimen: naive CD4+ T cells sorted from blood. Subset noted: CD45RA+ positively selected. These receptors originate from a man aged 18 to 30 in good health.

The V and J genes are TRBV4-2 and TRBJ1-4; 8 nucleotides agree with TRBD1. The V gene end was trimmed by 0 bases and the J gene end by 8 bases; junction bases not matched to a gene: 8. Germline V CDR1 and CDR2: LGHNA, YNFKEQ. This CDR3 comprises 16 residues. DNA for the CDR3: TGTGCCAGCAGCCAAGATCCAGGGACAGGAGAAGAAAAACTGTTTTTT. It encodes CASSQDPGTGEEKLFF.

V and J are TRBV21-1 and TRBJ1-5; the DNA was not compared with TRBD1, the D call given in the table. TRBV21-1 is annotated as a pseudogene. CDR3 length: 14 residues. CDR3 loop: CASKGQGIAQPQHF. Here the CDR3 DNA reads TGTGCCAGCAAAGGACAGGGAATTGCTCAGCCCCAGCATTTT.

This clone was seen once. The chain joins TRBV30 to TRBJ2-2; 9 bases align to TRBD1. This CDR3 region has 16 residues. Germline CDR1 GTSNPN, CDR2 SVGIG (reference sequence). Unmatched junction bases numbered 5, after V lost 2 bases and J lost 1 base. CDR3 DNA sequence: TGTGCCTGGAGTAGAGGGACAGGGATGAACACCGGGGAGCTGTTTTTT. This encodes CAWSRGTGMNTGELFF.

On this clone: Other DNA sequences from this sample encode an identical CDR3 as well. In DNA, the CDR3 is TGTGCCAGCAGAGAGACTGGGGGATTAGAGACCCAGTACTTC. Translation: CASRETGGLETQYF. The chain recombines TRBV2 with TRBJ2-5; D tentatively fits TRBD1 or TRBD2 (5 bases each). The CDR3 contains 14 residues. The V end was cut by 6 bases, the J end by 4 bases, with 15 bases between. Germline CDR1 is SNHLY and CDR2 is FYNNEI.

CDR3 sequence reads: CASSLPAGTNQETQYF. CDR3 DNA sequence: TGCGCCAGCAGCTTGCCGGCAGGGACCAACCAAGAGACCCAGTACTTC. This chain uses TRBV5-1 with TRBJ2-5; D may correspond to TRBD1 or TRBD2 (5 bases each). This CDR3 has 16 residues. V lost 1 base to trimming and J lost 0 bases, with 13 bases between them. Germline loops: CDR1 SGHRS, CDR2 YFSETQ. Drawing the rest from reference TRBV5-1 and TRBJ2-5, the complete variable domain is KAGVTQTPRYLIKTRGQQVTLSCSPISGHRSVSWYQQTPGQGLQFLFEYFSETQRNKGNFPGRFSGRQFSNSRSEMNVSTLELGDSALYLCASSLPAGTNQETQYFGPGTRLLVL.

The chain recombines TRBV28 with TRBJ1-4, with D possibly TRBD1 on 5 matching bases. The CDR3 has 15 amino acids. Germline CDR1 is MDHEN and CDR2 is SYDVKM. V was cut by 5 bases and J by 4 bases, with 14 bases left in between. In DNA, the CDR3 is TGTGCCAGCAGTCCCAACAGGTCGTTTAATGAAAAACTGTTTTTT. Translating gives CASSPNRSFNEKLFF.

The CDR3 coding sequence is TGCAGCGCCCGAGGGGGGACAGCGAACACTGAAGCTTTCTTT. It yields the protein CSARGGTANTEAFF. The chain recombines TRBV29-1 with TRBJ1-1, with 7 bases lining up with TRBD1. CDR1 is SQVTM, CDR2 ANQGSEA, per germline. V dropped 7 bases and J dropped 1; count of bases not matched to a gene: 9. The CDR3 covers 14 residues.

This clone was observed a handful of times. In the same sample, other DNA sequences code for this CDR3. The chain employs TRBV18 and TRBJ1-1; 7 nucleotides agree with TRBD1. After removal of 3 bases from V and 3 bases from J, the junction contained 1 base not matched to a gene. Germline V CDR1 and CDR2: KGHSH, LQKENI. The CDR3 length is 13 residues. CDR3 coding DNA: TGTGCCAGCTCACCCCAGGGGGACACTGAAGCTTTCTTT. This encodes CASSPQGDTEAFF.

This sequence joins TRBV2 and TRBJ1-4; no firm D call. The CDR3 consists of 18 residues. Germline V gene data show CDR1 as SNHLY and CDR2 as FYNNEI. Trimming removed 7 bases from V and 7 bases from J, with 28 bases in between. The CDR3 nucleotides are TGTGCCAGCAACACCCAACTTGAGGGTAGGGCTTCGCGTGAAAAACTGTTTTTT. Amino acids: CASNTQLEGRASREKLFF.

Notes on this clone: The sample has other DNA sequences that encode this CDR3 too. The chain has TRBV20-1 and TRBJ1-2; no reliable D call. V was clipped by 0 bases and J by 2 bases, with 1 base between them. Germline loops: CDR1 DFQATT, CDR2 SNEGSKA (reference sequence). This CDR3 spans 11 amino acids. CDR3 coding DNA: TGCAGTGCTAGAGACAACTATGGCTACACCTTC. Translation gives CSARDNYGYTF.

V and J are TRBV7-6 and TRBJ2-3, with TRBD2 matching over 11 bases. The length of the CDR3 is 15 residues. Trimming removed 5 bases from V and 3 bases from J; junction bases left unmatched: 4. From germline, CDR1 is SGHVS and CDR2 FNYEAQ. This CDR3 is CASSTSGSRTDTQYF. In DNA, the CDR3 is TGTGCCAGCAGCACTAGCGGGAGTAGGACAGATACGCAGTATTTT.

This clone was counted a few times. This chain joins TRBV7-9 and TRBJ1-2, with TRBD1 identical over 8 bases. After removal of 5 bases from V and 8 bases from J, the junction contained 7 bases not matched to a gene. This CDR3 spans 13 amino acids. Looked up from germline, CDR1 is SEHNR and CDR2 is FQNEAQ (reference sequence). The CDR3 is CASSPRTGNGYTF. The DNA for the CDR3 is TGTGCCAGCAGCCCAAGGACAGGGAACGGCTACACCTTC.

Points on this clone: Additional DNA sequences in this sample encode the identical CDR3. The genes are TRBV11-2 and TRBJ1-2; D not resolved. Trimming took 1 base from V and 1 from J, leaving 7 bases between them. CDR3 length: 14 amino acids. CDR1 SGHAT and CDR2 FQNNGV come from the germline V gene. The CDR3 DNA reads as TGTGCCAGCAGCTTAGGTCGCAGTAACTATGGCTACACCTTC. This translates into CASSLGRSNYGYTF.

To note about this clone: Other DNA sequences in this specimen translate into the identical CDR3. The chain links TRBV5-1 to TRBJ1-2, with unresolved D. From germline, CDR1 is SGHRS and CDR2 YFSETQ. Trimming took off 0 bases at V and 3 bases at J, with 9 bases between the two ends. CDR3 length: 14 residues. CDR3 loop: CASSLERVDYGYTF. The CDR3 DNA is TGCGCCAGCAGCTTGGAAAGGGTGGACTATGGCTACACCTTC.

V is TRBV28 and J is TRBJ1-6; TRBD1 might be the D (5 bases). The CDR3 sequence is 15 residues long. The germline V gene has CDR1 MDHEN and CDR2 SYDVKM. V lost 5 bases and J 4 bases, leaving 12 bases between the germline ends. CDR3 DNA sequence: TGTGCCAGCAGTAACGACAGATCTTATAATTCACCCCTCCACTTT. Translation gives CASSNDRSYNSPLHF.

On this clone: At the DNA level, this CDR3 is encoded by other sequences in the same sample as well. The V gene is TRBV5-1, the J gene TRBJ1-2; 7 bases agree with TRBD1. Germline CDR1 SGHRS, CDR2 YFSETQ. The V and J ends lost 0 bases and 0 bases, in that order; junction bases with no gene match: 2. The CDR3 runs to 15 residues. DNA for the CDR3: TGCGCCAGCAGCTTGGGGCAGGGGGCTAACTATGGCTACACCTTC. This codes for CASSLGQGANYGYTF.

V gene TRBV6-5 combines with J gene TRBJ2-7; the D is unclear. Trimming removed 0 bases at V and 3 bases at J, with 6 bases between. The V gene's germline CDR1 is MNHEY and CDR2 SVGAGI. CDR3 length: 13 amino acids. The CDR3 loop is CASSYSQNYEQYF. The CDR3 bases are TGTGCCAGCAGTTACTCACAGAACTACGAGCAGTACTTC.

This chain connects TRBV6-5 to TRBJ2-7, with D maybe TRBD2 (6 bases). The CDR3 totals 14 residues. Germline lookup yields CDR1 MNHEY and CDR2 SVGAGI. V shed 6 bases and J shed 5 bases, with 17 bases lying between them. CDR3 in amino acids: CASRLSWGVDEQYF. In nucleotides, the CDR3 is TGTGCCAGCAGGCTTAGCTGGGGGGTCGACGAGCAGTACTTC.

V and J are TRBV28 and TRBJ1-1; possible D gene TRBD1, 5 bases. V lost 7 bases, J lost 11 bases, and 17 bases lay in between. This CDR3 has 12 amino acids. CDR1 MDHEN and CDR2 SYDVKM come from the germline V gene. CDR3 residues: CASNPRGPGAFF. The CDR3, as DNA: TGTGCCAGCAACCCCCGTGGGCCAGGGGCTTTCTTT.

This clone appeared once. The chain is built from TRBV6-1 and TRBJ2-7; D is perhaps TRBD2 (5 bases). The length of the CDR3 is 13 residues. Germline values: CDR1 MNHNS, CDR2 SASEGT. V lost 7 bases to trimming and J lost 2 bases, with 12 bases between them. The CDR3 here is CASMGVTTYEQYF. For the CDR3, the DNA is TGTGCCAGCATGGGAGTCACTACCTACGAGCAGTACTTC.